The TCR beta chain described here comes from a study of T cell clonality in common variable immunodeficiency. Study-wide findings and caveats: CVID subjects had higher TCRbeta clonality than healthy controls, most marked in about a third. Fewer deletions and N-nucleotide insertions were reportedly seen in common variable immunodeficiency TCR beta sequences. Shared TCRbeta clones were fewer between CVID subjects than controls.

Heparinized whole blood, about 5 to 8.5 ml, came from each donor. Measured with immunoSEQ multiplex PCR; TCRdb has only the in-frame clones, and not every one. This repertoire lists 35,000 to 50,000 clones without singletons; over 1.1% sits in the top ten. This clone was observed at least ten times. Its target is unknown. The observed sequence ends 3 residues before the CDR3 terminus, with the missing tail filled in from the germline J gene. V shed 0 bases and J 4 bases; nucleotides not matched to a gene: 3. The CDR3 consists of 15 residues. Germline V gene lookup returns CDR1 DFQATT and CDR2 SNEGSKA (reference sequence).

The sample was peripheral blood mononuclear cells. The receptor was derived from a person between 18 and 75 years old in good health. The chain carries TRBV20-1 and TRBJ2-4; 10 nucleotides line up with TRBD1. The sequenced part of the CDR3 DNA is TGCAGTGCTAGAGACAGGGACAGGGGAAAAAACATT. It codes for CSARDRDRGKNI. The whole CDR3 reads CSARDRDRGKNIQYF.